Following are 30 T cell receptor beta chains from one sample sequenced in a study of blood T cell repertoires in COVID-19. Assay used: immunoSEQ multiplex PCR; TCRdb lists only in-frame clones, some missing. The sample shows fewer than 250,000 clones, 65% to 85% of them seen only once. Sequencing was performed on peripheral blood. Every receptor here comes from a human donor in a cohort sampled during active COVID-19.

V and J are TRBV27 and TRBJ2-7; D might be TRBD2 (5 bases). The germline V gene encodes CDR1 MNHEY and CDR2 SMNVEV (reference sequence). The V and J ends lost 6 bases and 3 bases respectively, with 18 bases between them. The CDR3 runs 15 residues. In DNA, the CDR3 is TGTGCCAGCAGCCCTAGCCCCGCAGAGAGCTACGAGCAGTACTTC. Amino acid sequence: CASSPSPAESYEQYF.

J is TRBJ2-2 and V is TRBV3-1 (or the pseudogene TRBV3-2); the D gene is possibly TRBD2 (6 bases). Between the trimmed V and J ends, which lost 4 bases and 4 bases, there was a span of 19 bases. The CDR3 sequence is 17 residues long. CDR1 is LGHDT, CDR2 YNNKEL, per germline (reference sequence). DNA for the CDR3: TGTGCCAGCAGCCGGGGGGTGTCGGGGTCTGGCACCGGGGAGCTGTTTTTT. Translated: CASSRGVSGSGTGELFF.

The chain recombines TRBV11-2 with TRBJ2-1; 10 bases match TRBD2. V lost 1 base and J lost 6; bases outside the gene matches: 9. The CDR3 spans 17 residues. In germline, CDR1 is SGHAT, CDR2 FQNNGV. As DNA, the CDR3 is TGTGCCAGCAGCTTAGTAGCTAGACTAGCGGGTATCAATGAGCAGTTCTTC. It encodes CASSLVARLAGINEQFF.

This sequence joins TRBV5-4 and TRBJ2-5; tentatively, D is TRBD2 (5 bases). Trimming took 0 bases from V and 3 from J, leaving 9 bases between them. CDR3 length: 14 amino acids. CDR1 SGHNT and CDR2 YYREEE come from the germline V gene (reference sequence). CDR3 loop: CASSLGGNEETQYF. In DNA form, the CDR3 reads TGTGCCAGCAGCTTGGGAGGGAATGAAGAGACCCAGTACTTC.

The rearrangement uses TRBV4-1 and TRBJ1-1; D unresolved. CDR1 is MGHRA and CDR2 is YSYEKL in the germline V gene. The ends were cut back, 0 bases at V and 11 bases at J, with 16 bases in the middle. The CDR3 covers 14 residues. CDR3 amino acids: CASSQDWSNPGAFF. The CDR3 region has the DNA TGCGCCAGCAGCCAAGATTGGTCGAATCCGGGGGCTTTCTTT.

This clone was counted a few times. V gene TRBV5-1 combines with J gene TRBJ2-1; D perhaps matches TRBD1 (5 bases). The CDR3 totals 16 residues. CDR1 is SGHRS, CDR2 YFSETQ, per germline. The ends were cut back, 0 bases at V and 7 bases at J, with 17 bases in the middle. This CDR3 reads CASSLALGRASNEQFF. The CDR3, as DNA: TGCGCCAGCAGCTTGGCATTGGGCAGGGCATCAAATGAGCAGTTCTTC.

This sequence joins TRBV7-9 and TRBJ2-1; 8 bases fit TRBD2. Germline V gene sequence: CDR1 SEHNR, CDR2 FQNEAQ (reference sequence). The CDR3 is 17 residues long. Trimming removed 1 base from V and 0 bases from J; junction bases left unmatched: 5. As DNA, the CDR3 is TGTGCCAGCAGCTTAGATCCCAGCGGGAGCTCCTACAATGAGCAGTTCTTC. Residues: CASSLDPSGSSYNEQFF.

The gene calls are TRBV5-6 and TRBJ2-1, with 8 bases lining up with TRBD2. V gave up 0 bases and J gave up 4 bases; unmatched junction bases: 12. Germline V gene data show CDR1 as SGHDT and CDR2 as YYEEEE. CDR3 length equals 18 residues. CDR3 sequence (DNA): TGTGCCAGCAGCTTGGGGGGGAGAGTGACTAGCGAATACAATGAGCAGTTCTTC. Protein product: CASSLGGRVTSEYNEQFF.

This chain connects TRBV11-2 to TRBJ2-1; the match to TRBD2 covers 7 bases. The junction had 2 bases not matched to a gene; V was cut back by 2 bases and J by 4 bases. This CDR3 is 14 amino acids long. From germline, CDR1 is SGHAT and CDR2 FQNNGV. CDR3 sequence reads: CASSLSGAYNEQFF. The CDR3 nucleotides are TGTGCCAGCAGCTTAAGCGGGGCGTACAATGAGCAGTTCTTC. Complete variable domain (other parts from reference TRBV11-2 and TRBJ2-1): EAGVAQSPRYKIIEKRQSVAFWCNPISGHATLYWYQQILGQGPKLLIQFQNNGVVDDSQLPKDRFSAERLKGVDSTLKIQPAKLEDSAVYLCASSLSGAYNEQFFGPGTRLTVL.

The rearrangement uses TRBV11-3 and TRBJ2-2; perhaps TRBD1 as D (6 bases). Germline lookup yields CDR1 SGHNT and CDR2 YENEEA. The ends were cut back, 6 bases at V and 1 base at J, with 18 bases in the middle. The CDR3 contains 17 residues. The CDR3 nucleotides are TGTGCCAGCAGTTCCTCCTGGGACATACAGAACACCGGGGAGCTGTTTTTT. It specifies CASSSSWDIQNTGELFF.

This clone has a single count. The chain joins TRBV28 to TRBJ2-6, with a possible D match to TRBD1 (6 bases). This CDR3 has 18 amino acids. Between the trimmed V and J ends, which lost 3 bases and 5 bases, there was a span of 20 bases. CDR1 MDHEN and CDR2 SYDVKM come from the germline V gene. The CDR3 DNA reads TGTGCCAGCAGTTTCCGCTTCACTCTCCGGGACAGGGCCAACGTCCTGACTTTC. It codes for CASSFRFTLRDRANVLTF.

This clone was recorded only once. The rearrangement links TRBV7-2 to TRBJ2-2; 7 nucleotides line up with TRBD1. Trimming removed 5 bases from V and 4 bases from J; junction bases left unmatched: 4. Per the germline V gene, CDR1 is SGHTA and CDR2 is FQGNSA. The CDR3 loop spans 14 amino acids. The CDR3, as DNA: TGTGCCAGCAGCAAAGGGACAGTCACCGGGGAGCTGTTTTTT. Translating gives CASSKGTVTGELFF.

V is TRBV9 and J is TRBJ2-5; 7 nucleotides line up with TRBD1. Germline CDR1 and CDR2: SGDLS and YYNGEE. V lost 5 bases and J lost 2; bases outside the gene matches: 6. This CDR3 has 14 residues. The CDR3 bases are TGTGCCAGCAGAAGGGGGCCGGATCAAGAGACCCAGTACTTC. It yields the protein CASRRGPDQETQYF.

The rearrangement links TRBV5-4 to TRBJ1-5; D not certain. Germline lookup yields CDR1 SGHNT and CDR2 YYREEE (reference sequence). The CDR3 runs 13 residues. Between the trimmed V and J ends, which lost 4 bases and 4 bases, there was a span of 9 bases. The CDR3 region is CASSADGNQPQHF. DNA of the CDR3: TGTGCCAGCAGCGCCGACGGGAATCAGCCCCAGCATTTT.

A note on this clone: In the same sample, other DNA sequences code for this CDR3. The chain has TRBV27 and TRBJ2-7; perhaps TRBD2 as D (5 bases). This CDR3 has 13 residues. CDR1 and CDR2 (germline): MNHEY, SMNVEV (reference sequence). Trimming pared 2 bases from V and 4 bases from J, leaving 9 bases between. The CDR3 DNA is TGTGCCAGCAGTTTAACGGGGTTTTACGAGCAGTACTTC. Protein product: CASSLTGFYEQYF.

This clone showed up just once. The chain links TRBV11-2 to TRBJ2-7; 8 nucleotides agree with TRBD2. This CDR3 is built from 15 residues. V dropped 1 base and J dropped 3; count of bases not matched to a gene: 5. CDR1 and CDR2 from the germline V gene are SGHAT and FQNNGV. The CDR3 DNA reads TGTGCCAGCAGCTTAGTTGCGGGAGGATTCTACGAGCAGTACTTC. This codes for CASSLVAGGFYEQYF.

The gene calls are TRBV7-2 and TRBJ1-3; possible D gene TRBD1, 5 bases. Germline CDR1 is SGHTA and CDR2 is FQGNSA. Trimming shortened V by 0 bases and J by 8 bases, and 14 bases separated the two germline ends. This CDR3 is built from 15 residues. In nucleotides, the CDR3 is TGTGCCAGCAGCTTAGCGGGGGGTCGTGGGGACACCATATATTTT. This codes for CASSLAGGRGDTIYF.

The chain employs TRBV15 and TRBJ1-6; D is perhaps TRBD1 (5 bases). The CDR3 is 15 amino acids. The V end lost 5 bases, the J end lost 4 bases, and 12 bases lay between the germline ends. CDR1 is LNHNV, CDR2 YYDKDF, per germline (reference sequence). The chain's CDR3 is CATSGSRQYNSPLHF. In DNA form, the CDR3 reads TGTGCCACCAGCGGGTCAAGACAGTATAATTCACCCCTCCACTTT.

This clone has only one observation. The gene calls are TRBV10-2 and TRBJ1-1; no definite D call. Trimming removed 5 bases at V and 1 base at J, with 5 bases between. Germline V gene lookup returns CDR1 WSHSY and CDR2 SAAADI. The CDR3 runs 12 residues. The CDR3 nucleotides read TGCGCCAGCAGTACGGGGAACACTGAAGCTTTCTTT. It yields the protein CASSTGNTEAFF.

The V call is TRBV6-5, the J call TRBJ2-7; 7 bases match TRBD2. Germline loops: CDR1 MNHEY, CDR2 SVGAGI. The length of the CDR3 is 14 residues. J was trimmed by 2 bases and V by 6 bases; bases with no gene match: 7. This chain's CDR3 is CASSNGGSAYEQYF. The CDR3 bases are TGTGCCAGCAGCAACGGGGGGAGCGCCTACGAGCAGTACTTC.

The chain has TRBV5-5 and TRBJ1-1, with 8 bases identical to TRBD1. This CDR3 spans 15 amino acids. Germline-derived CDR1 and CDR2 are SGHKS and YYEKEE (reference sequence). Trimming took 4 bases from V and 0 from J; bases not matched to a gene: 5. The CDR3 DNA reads TGTGCCAGCAGCGCCCGACAGGGGATGAACACTGAAGCTTTCTTT. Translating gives CASSARQGMNTEAFF. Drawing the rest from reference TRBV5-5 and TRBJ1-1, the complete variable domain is DAGVTQSPTHLIKTRGQQVTLRCSPISGHKSVSWYQQVLGQGPQFIFQYYEKEERGRGNFPDRFSARQFPNYSSELNVNALLLGDSALYLCASSARQGMNTEAFFGQGTRLTVV.

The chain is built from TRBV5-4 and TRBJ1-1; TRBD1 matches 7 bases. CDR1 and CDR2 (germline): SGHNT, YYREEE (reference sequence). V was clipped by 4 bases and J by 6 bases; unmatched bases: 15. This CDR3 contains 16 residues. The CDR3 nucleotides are TGTGCCAGCAGCCACGACGCGACAGGGAAAAGGGCTGAAGCTTTCTTT. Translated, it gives CASSHDATGKRAEAFF.

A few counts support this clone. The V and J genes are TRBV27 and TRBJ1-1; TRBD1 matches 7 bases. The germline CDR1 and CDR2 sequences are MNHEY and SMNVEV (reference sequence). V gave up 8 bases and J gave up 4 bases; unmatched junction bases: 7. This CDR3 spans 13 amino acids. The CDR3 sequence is CASCDRVSTEAFF. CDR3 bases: TGTGCCAGCTGTGACAGGGTGAGCACTGAAGCTTTCTTT.

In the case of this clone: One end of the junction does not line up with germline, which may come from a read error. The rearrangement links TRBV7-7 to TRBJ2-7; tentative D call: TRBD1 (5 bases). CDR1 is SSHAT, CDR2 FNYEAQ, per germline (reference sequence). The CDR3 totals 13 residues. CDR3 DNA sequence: TGTGCTAGCAGCTTAGGTTTAGGGGACGAGCAGTACTTC. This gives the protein CASSLGLGDEQYF.

The CDR3 bases are TGCAGCGTTGCCCCCGGGGGAGGCAATCAGCCCCAGCATTTT. It translates to CSVAPGGGNQPQHF. V is TRBV29-1 and J is TRBJ1-5; TRBD1 might be the D (5 bases). The CDR3 length is 14 residues. Trimming shortened V by 4 bases and J by 2 bases, and 12 bases separated the two germline ends. Germline lookup yields CDR1 SQVTM and CDR2 ANQGSEA.

CDR3 nucleotide sequence: TGTGCCACCAGCAGAGCGGTTGCGGGGGGGTCCCAATATACCACAGATACGCAGTATTTT. It codes for CATSRAVAGGSQYTTDTQYF. The gene calls are TRBV15 and TRBJ2-3, with 9 bases lining up with TRBD2. The V gene's germline CDR1 is LNHNV and CDR2 YYDKDF (reference sequence). The CDR3 loop spans 20 amino acids. Trimming cost V 1 base and J 2 bases; bases outside gene matches: 16.

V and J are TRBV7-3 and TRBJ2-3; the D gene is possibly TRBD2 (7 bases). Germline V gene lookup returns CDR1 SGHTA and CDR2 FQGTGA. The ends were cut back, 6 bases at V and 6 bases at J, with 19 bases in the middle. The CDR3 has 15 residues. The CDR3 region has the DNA TGTGCCAGCAGTCGACGCGGGGGCCCCATGGATACGCAGTATTTT. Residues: CASSRRGGPMDTQYF.

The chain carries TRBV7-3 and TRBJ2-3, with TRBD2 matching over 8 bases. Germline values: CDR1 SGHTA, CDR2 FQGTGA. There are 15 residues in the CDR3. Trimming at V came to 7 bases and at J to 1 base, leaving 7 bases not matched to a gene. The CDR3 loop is CASTPSGGGTDTQYF. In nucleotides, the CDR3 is TGTGCCAGCACTCCTTCGGGGGGGGGCACAGATACGCAGTATTTT.

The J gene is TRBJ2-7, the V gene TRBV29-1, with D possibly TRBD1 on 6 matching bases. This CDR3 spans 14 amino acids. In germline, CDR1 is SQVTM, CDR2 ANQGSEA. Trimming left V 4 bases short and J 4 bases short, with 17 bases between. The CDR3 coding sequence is TGCAGCGTTGTCCTCCCGAGCAGGGGTTACGAGCAGTACTTC. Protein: CSVVLPSRGYEQYF.

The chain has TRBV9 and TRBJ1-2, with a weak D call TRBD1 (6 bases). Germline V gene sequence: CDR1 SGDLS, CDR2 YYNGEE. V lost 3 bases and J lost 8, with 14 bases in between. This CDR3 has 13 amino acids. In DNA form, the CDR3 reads TGTGCCAGCAGCGAATTCAACAGGGTAGGCTACACCTTC. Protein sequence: CASSEFNRVGYTF.